This TCR beta chain was sequenced during a study of shared clonotypes between healthy human individuals (dated by TCRdb to about 2020). General notes on the study: Two women and a few men aged 18 to 49 years were included in the cohort. For each donor, CD4 naive and CD4 memory were each run on three plates, CD8 naive on two plates, and CD8 memory on one plate. To increase sequencing depth and limit assay-specific biases, different laboratories used diverse techniques to prepare libraries and sequence TCR repertoires. Between about 0.8 and 9.5 billion PBMCs per donor were obtained by leukapheresis. The study deeply sequenced blood TCR repertoires of about five healthy adults to estimate repertoire size and the extent of clonotype sharing between individuals. Overall study outcomes, separate from this receptor: Because the study included only a small number of donors, the genetic and exposure-history diversity represented was limited. Estimated clonotype richness was generally larger for naive than for memory subsets. Compared with non-shared clonotypes, the clonotypes found in all four sorted-subset donors had higher generation probabilities. Pairwise subsampling led to the expectation that sequencing depth would affect the degree of clonotype sharing among donors. Rarefaction of sorted-subset datasets indicated incomplete sequencing despite the large sequencing depth. Sampling was restricted to blood, and TCR repertoires in tissues likely differ from the TCR repertoires found in blood. Approximately 5% of naive CD4, roughly 3.5% of naive CD8, roughly 2.5% of memory CD4, and 0.35% to 0.5% of memory CD8 clonotypes were shared across several donors.

A remark on this clone: This receptor's antigen is unknown. Per-base qualities were not stored, and no clone one base away is much larger.

Measured from the cysteine to the phenylalanine, the CDR3 is 15 residues long. The read is trimmed to its CDR3 DNA, 45 bases read in frame from base 1. V loses 3 bases, J loses 0 bases, and the germline ends lie 9 bases apart. The CDR1 and CDR2 encoded by the germline V gene are SGHNT and YENEEA. Donors were healthy HIV-negative adults with no recently reported acute infections or vaccinations. All donors were Caucasian adults living in Nashville, Tennessee, USA. CD4+ T cells were enriched through magnetic negative selection, after which naive cells were positively selected on CD45RA and the remaining negative fraction served as the memory subset. Blood was obtained by leukapheresis, after which PBMCs were separated by Ficoll-Histopaque density gradient centrifugation and cryopreserved in liquid nitrogen vapor phase. Purity and quantity of every magnetically sorted T cell population were checked by analytical flow cytometry. Genomic DNA was isolated from each sorted fraction and quantified by UV absorbance on a Nanodrop 2000c.

TCR CDR3 regions were amplified from genomic DNA by multiplex PCR using the deep immunoSEQ assay. For each cell subset, the extracted genomic DNA was distributed evenly across all wells of several immunoSEQ 96-well plates, and each plate served as one replicate. For sorted subsets, roughly 200 ng of genomic DNA, equivalent to 25,000 to 35,000 T cell genomes, went into each replicate PCR. Purified libraries were measured with a Qubit 3.0 fluorometer, size-checked on a Bioanalyzer 2100, and measured again with the KAPA Library Quantification kit. Every immunoSEQ 96-well plate was sequenced on a dedicated single-read 150-cycle Illumina NextSeq 550 flow cell. Under the source paper's analysis protocol: Because the immunoSEQ output held only junctional sequences and lacked quality scores, the filtering could not match the filtering applied to full-length reads. To assign V/J genes and CDR3, sequences were annotated against IMGT germline references using PyIR, a Python wrapper for IgBLAST v1.9. Any read was removed if the V/J assignment was weak (E-value above 1e-6), the CDR3 was missing, or the read contained stop codons, out-of-frame junctions, or ambiguous translated residues. V3J clonotypes were defined as sequences sharing an identical inferred V gene, J gene, and CDR3 amino acid sequence. Percentage overlap between repertoires was calculated by dividing the number of shared unique clonotypes by the size of the smaller repertoire. Repertoire richness was assessed with RTK rarefaction, the Chao1 estimator, and Recon v2.1 estimates of unobserved clonotypes. For all TCRbeta clonotypes obtained by the gDNA method from a few donors, generation probabilities were computed with OLGA. TCRdb retrieved this table from immuneACCESS and kept in-frame rearrangements only. Not all clones are present; in checked studies, unresolved V genes account for under half, and no reason is known for the remainder. The DNA was the basis for D and trimming; V, J and clone size are from that table. For this sample there are roughly 700,000 clones; approximately 74% appear just once. Roughly 1.7% of the sample comes from the top ten.

This clonotype was obtained from a woman in her twenties or thirties in good health. The material sequenced was memory CD4+ T cells sorted from blood. In the paper's terms, the cell subset or site label means: CD45RA-negative fraction. The chain is made from TRBV11-3 and TRBJ2-1, with no D gene named confidently. CDR3 sequence: CASSFQGSSYNEQFF. The sequence in DNA is TGTGCCAGCAGCTTTCAAGGAAGCTCCTACAATGAGCAGTTCTTC.